This TCR beta chain was profiled in a study of cytomegalovirus exposure and HLA in healthy donors. The overall study: About 85 million unique TCR sequences came from HLA-typed donors in an early release.

This clone has a handful of counts. Its target is unknown. The CDR3 totals 14 residues. The V gene lost 6 bases and the J gene lost 3 bases, with 11 bases spanning the gap. Per the germline V gene, CDR1 is MNHEY and CDR2 is SMNVEV (reference sequence). Study-level results: Reported findings show TCR beta sequences accurately forecast HLA-A and HLA-B alleles in most subjects.

It was with 60 Vbeta and 13 Jbeta primers that the PCR ran. Clones were sequenced by immunoSEQ multiplex PCR, and TCRdb holds only the in-frame ones, with some missing. The data show roughly 100,000 clones, 83% seen once. The sequence was collected from a man in his forties in good health and CMV-seronegative. V gene TRBV27 combines with J gene TRBJ1-4, with D tentatively TRBD1 (6 bases). Sequenced: PBMCs. In DNA form, the CDR3 reads TGTGCCAGCAGAAGGACAGAGCCTAATGAAAAACTGTTTTTT. It yields the protein CASRRTEPNEKLFF. Supplemented by reference TRBV27 and TRBJ1-4, the full variable domain reads EAQVTQNPRYLITVTGKKLTVTCSQNMNHEYMSWYRQDPGLGLRQIYYSMNVEVTDKGDVPEGYKVSRKEKRNFPLILESPSPNQTSLYFCASRRTEPNEKLFFGSGTQLSVL.